A single T cell receptor beta chain is shown here with its context. After constant-region reverse-primer amplification, full-length variable regions underwent semi-nested PCR with Nested Universal Primer A. TCRdb re-called the 5' RACE reads with MiXCR, one entry per CDR3 protein. The repertoire includes 32,000 or so distinct CDR3 sequences, 27% of them detected once, and less than 2.5% sits in the top ten. Tregs were sorted as CD4+CD25+CD127-/low cells. The CDR3 runs 17 residues. The V end was cut by 4 bases, the J end by 1 base, with 20 bases between. Germline CDR1 MGHRA, CDR2 YSYEKL. Material for sequencing was tumor-infiltrating Tregs sorted from the breast tumor. This sequence originates from a female donor with breast cancer. J is TRBJ2-7 and V is TRBV4-1; D is possibly TRBD2 (6 bases). CDR3 region: CASSRAFGGIISYEQYF. DNA for the CDR3: TGCGCCAGCAGCCGAGCTTTTGGCGGGATCATATCCTACGAGCAGTACTTC.